This T cell receptor beta chain was identified in a study of human T cells and chemical hapten exposure. General study points: TCRs whose frequency exceeded 1 in 1000 remained the same following DPC sensitization.

The CDR3 covers 15 residues. V dropped 4 bases and J dropped 3; count of bases not matched to a gene: 6. Germline V gene sequence: CDR1 SGHAT, CDR2 FQNNGV. As to this clonotype: Its antigen is not identified.

Specified time point: patch test 1, 2 weeks after DPC sensitization. Treatment indicated: therapeutic diphenylcyclopropenone sensitization with weekly scalp DPC. MiXCR, applied by TCRdb to the RACE reads, yields one record per CDR3 protein. The sample holds some 49,000 distinct CDR3 sequences; around a tenth are singletons and the top ten take 3.5% to 5%. The rearrangement uses TRBV11-2 and TRBJ2-3, with TRBD2 matching 8 bases. The specimen comprised whole blood, sampled in connection with sensitization to the hapten diphenylcyclopropenone (DPC). This receptor was identified in a woman aged 50 to 60 with alopecia areata. Some clones in this sample may be carry-over from other donors' samples. The CDR3 sequence is CASSSYSGMTDTQYF. The DNA for the CDR3 is TGTGCCAGCAGCTCGTATAGCGGGATGACAGATACGCAGTATTTT.